The entry that follows covers one T cell receptor beta chain sequence. This sample is drawn from a study of blood T cell repertoires in COVID-19. Study at large: Some COVID-19 samples were acute and others convalescent; all came from the United States, Italy and Spain.

The assay was immunoSEQ multiplex PCR, and TCRdb's table has in-frame clones only and misses some. This table has 150,000 to 200,000 clones, roughly 87% appearing once. The CDR3 contains 14 residues. V lost 6 bases to trimming and J lost 2 bases; unmatched junction nucleotides: 5. In germline, CDR1 is MNHEY, CDR2 SMNVEV (reference sequence). The age range of participants was 18 to 89 years, with residence in some 25 US areas. Cohorts were determined from participant-reported clinical history. In Cohort 3, a recovered donor had either two negative PCRs, clearance, or symptom resolution. The V gene is TRBV27, the J gene TRBJ1-2, with 8 bases matching TRBD1. The receptor was isolated from a woman aged 30 to 39 who had recovered from COVID-19. Input material: PBMCs or T cells enriched from blood (not recorded which). The DNA for the CDR3 is TGTGCCAGCAGACGAGCAGGGGGCAACTATGGCTACACCTTC. This codes for CASRRAGGNYGYTF.